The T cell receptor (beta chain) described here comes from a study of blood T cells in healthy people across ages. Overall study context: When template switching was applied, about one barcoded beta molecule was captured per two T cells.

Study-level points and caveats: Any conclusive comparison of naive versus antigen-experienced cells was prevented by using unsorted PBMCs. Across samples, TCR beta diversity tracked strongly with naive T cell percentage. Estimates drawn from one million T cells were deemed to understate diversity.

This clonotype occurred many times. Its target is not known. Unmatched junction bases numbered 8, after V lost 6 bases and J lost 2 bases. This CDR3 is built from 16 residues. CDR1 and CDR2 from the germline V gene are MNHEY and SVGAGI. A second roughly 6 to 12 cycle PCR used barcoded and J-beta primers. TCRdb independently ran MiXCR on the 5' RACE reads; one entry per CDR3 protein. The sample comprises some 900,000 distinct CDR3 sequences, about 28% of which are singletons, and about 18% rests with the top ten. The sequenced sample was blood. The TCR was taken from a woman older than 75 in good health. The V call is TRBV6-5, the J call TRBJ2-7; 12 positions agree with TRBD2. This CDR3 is CASRSRTSGVTYEQYF. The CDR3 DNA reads TGTGCCAGCAGGTCCCGGACTAGCGGGGTGACCTACGAGCAGTACTTC.